A selection of T cell receptor beta chains follows, all from one sample in a study of graft-versus-host responses after intestinal transplantation. No antigen has been identified for these receptors. The data were produced by immunoSEQ multiplex PCR, yet TCRdb's version contains in-frame clones alone and is incomplete. The sample records around 55,000 clones, around 92% being singletons. The sample here was unstimulated CD4+ T cells sorted from spleen or lymph node cells, taken before transplant. The receptors were sampled from a human donor who was the organ donor for an intestinal transplant. Each CDR3 is given with its conserved first and last residue. The order of the fields is D gene, V gene, J gene, clone size, CDR3 protein, CDR3 DNA. The D gene is left open where the match is weak. A row's size may be missing; if present it is once, few, many or a size class.

>NA|TRBV11-2|TRBJ2-7|NA
CASSLIGRAYEQYF
TGTGCCAGCAGCTTAATCGGGCGGGCCTACGAGCAGTACTTC
>TRBD1|TRBV7-2|TRBJ1-4|NA
CASSFGTDEKLFF
TGTGCCAGCAGCTTTGGGACAGATGAAAAACTGTTTTTT
>TRBD1|TRBV28|TRBJ1-6|NA
CASRGSGTGHSPLHF
TGTGCCAGCCGGGGGTCCGGGACAGGACATTCACCCCTCCACTTT
>TRBD2|TRBV7-8|TRBJ2-1|once
CASSPGTSGDQFF
TGTGCCAGCAGCCCGGGGACTAGCGGGGACCAGTTCTTC
>NA|TRBV28|TRBJ1-2|NA
CASSSGAGSPYGYTF
TGTGCCAGCAGTTCCGGAGCCGGCTCCCCCTATGGCTACACCTTC
>NA|TRBV5-1|TRBJ2-1|once
CASSLATRTASYNEQFF
TGCGCCAGCAGCTTGGCCACCCGGACAGCCTCCTACAATGAGCAGTTCTTC
>TRBD1|TRBV6-5|TRBJ2-7|NA
CASSLRTGAYEQYF
TGTGCCAGCAGCCTTAGGACAGGGGCCTACGAGCAGTACTTC
>NA|TRBV30|TRBJ1-2|NA
CAWSSVYGYTF
TGTGCCTGGAGTTCAGTCTATGGCTACACCTTC
>NA|TRBV27|TRBJ1-5|NA
CASSLSIRGVSNQPQHF
TGTGCCAGCAGTTTATCGATTCGGGGTGTGAGCAATCAGCCCCAGCATTTT
>TRBD2|TRBV5-4|TRBJ2-1|NA
CASSLATSGRGNEQFF
TGTGCCAGCAGCCTGGCGACTAGCGGGAGGGGGAATGAGCAGTTCTTC
>NA|TRBV9|TRBJ1-2|NA
CASGPSNYGYTF
TGTGCCAGCGGTCCCAGTAACTATGGCTACACCTTC